This record looks at one T cell receptor delta chain sequence and its context. TCRdb pairs this DNA with a much larger clone's protein that differs at residue 8, likely a read error; the protein shown was translated from the DNA. Trimming left V 3 bases short and J 7 bases short, with 17 bases between. Germline-derived CDR1 and CDR2 are GEAIGNYY and EKD. This CDR3 has 14 residues. The data belong to a study of gamma-delta T cells after stem cell transplantation. TCRdb re-analyzed the RT-PCR reads via CATT. The data contain about 1,300 delta-chain clones, about 1.8% of them seen just once; the ten biggest clones take up roughly 33%.

The source material was gamma-delta T cells. The receptor was isolated from a human donor. It is not recorded whose cells these are; they may come from a transplant donor. The V gene is TRDV2, the J gene TRDJ1, with D possibly TRDD3 on 5 matching bases. Here the CDR3 reads CACDQMGNIAKLIF. The CDR3 region has the DNA TGTGCCTGTGACCAAATGGGGAATATCGCTAAACTCATCTTT.